The 22 T cell receptor beta chains below all came from one sample that was sequenced in a study. From the 5' RACE reads, TCRdb called clonotypes with MiXCR, one entry per CDR3 protein. The table has about 62,000 distinct CDR3 sequences, 25% to 35% seen once. Input material: tumor-infiltrating naive CD4+ T cells sorted from the breast tumor. Documented subset: naive CD4+ T cells, CD4+CD45RA+CD25-. Every receptor here comes from a female donor with breast cancer.

This chain joins TRBV27 and TRBJ1-3; D not resolved. Germline V CDR1 and CDR2: MNHEY, SMNVEV (reference sequence). The CDR3 sequence is 13 residues long. The V end lost 8 bases, the J end lost 2 bases, and 10 bases lay between the germline ends. The CDR3 nucleotides are TGTGCCAGCTACGGGGTAGCTGGAAACACCATATATTTT. This codes for CASYGVAGNTIYF.

This clonotype was counted between two and nine times. The rearrangement links TRBV5-5 to TRBJ2-4; no clear D. The V and J ends lost 0 bases and 0 bases respectively, with 4 bases between them. Looked up from germline, CDR1 is SGHKS and CDR2 is YYEKEE (reference sequence). The CDR3 length is 14 residues. The CDR3 sequence is CASSLELAKNIQYF. The CDR3 DNA sequence: TGTGCCAGCAGCTTGGAACTAGCCAAAAACATTCAGTACTTC. Complete variable domain (other parts from reference TRBV5-5 and TRBJ2-4): DAGVTQSPTHLIKTRGQQVTLRCSPISGHKSVSWYQQVLGQGPQFIFQYYEKEERGRGNFPDRFSARQFPNYSSELNVNALLLGDSALYLCASSLELAKNIQYFGAGTRLSVL.

For this clonotype: An end of the junction differs from the germline gene, which may be a read error. The chain combines TRBV7-3 with TRBJ1-4; TRBD1 matches at 8 bases. CDR1 and CDR2 (germline): SGHTA, FQGTGA. The CDR3 is made up of 15 amino acids. CDR3 nucleotide sequence: TGTGCCAGCAGCCCCACCGGGACAGGACGTGAAAAACTATTTTTT. Its protein product is CASSPTGTGREKLFF.

The gene calls are TRBV2 and TRBJ1-5; unclear D gene. Germline loops: CDR1 SNHLY, CDR2 FYNNEI. V lost 6 bases and J lost 0, with 12 bases in between. The CDR3 loop spans 15 amino acids. The CDR3 sequence: CASSSDGNSNQPQHF. In DNA, the CDR3 is TGTGCCAGCAGCTCCGACGGGAATAGCAATCAGCCCCAGCATTTT.

As to this clonotype: Germline is not matched at one junction end, which may reflect a read error. The chain employs TRBV3-1 and TRBJ2-1; D gene unclear. The CDR3 is 13 amino acids. Germline lookup yields CDR1 LGHDT and CDR2 YNNKEL (reference sequence). CDR3 sequence reads: CASSQEGDNGQFF. The CDR3 bases are TGTGCCAGCAGCCAAGAAGGTGACAATGGGCAGTTCTTC.

The chain carries TRBV7-2 and TRBJ1-3; D is ambiguous. The V end was cut by 5 bases, the J end by 4 bases, with 15 bases between. Germline assignment: CDR1 SGHTA and CDR2 FQGNSA. The CDR3 runs to 15 residues. The CDR3 region has the DNA TGTGCCAGCAGCCCGGTTCGGGGTGTAGGAAACACCATATATTTT. It encodes CASSPVRGVGNTIYF.

The chain employs TRBV7-2 and TRBJ1-2; 10 bases map to TRBD1. Germline V CDR1 and CDR2: SGHTA, FQGNSA. This CDR3 is built from 15 residues. The J segment lost 4 bases and the V segment lost 5 bases, leaving 7 bases of the junction unmatched. The CDR3 region has the DNA TGTGCCAGCAGCCCACGGACAGGGGGATGCTATGGCTACACCTTC. Its translation is CASSPRTGGCYGYTF.

This clonotype was seen at least ten times. The CDR3, as DNA: TGTGCCAGCAGCCGAACTAGCGGGGGGGCCTTGCGGCAGTTCTTC. Translated: CASSRTSGGALRQFF. V and J are TRBV4-2 and TRBJ2-1; 13 bases line up with TRBD2. The trim removed 4 bases at V and 12 bases at J, leaving 9 bases unmatched. In germline, CDR1 is LGHNA, CDR2 YNFKEQ. The CDR3 extends over 15 amino acids.

This clonotype came up many times. The rearrangement uses TRBV6-1 and TRBJ1-1; a possible D gene is TRBD1 (6 bases). The CDR3 is 12 amino acids. V lost 6 bases, J lost 11 bases, and 16 bases lay in between. Germline CDR1 MNHNS, CDR2 SASEGT. As DNA, the CDR3 is TGTGCCAGCAGAAAGACAGGAGACCGCGCTTTCTTT. Protein product: CASRKTGDRAFF.

The rearrangement joins TRBV6-1 to TRBJ1-1; D is unclear. The CDR3 totals 14 residues. The ends were cut back, 6 bases at V and 1 base at J, with 12 bases in the middle. Germline V gene lookup returns CDR1 MNHNS and CDR2 SASEGT. The CDR3 loop reads CASSAPETNTEAFF. The CDR3 DNA follows: TGTGCCAGCAGCGCCCCCGAGACGAACACTGAAGCTTTCTTT.

Many counts were recorded for this clonotype. The chain is built from TRBV27 and TRBJ2-1; D may be TRBD2 (6 bases). Per the germline V gene, CDR1 is MNHEY and CDR2 is SMNVEV (reference sequence). This CDR3 has 16 residues. Trimming took 8 bases from V and 0 from J, leaving 17 bases between them. In DNA form, the CDR3 reads TGTGCCAGCGGTTCCCCCTCTAGCGCCTCCTACAATGAGCAGTTCTTC. Residues: CASGSPSSASYNEQFF.

This clonotype was observed at least ten times. V and J are TRBV7-8 and TRBJ2-6, with a tentative D call TRBD2 (6 bases). The germline V and J ends were trimmed by 1 base and 0 bases, with 13 bases remaining between them. The CDR3 is made up of 18 amino acids. Germline values: CDR1 SGHVS, CDR2 FQNEAQ. The CDR3 protein is CASSLVGLDLSGANVLTF. CDR3 in DNA: TGTGCCAGCAGCTTAGTGGGACTTGACCTCTCTGGGGCCAACGTCCTGACTTTC.

CDR3: CSARDRLRAGTDTQYF. CDR3 DNA: TGCAGTGCTAGAGATCGGCTACGAGCGGGAACAGATACGCAGTATTTT. J is TRBJ2-3 and V is TRBV20-1; 7 nucleotides align to TRBD2. Trimming at V came to 0 bases and at J to 3 bases, leaving 9 bases not matched to a gene. This CDR3 is built from 16 residues. The germline V gene has CDR1 DFQATT and CDR2 SNEGSKA (reference sequence).

The CDR3 protein is CASSPDQTLTAFF. In DNA form, the CDR3 reads TGTGCCAGCAGTCCCGACCAGACACTGACAGCTTTCTTT. The rearrangement joins TRBV28 to TRBJ1-1; D gene ambiguous. Germline V gene sequence: CDR1 MDHEN, CDR2 SYDVKM. V shed 5 bases and J shed 10 bases, with 17 bases lying between them. The CDR3 contains 13 residues.

This clonotype has just a few counts. The chain carries TRBV7-9 and TRBJ2-7; weak D call: TRBD2 (6 bases). The CDR3 has 14 residues. V dropped 1 base and J dropped 1 base, with 8 bases sitting between them. CDR1 is SEHNR, CDR2 FQNEAQ, per germline (reference sequence). Here the CDR3 reads CASSLVGLSYEQYF. CDR3 DNA: TGTGCCAGCAGCTTAGTGGGACTTTCCTACGAGCAGTACTTC. Drawing the rest from reference TRBV7-9 and TRBJ2-7, the complete variable domain is DTGVSQNPRHKITKRGQNVTFRCDPISEHNRLYWYRQTLGQGPEFLTYFQNEAQLEKSRLLSDRFSAERPKGSFSTLEIQRTEQGDSAMYLCASSLVGLSYEQYFGPGTRLTVT.

The CDR3 region is CANWRPGNTIYF. The DNA for the CDR3 is TGTGCCAACTGGAGGCCTGGAAACACCATATATTTT. This chain links TRBV10-3 with TRBJ1-3; no clear D. V was clipped by 10 bases and J by 2 bases, with 9 bases between them. Germline V lookup: CDR1 ENHRY, CDR2 SYGVKD. CDR3 length: 12 amino acids.

This chain uses TRBV7-2 with TRBJ2-7, with D unresolved. Germline assignment: CDR1 SGHTA and CDR2 FQGNSA. The CDR3 sequence is 15 residues long. The ends were cut back, 4 bases at V and 6 bases at J, with 19 bases in the middle. The CDR3 DNA is TGTGCCAGCAGCTACTTTCCCACGGCAGGACCCGAGCAGTACTTC. It yields the protein CASSYFPTAGPEQYF.

Details on this clonotype: It may be a read error: a sequence one base away is much more abundant. The gene calls are TRBV4-3 and TRBJ2-1, with no clear D. Trimming left V 1 base short and J 5 bases short, with 15 bases between. Germline V gene sequence: CDR1 LGHNA, CDR2 YSLEER. The CDR3 has 16 amino acids. The CDR3 sequence: CASSQVTEFNNNEQFF. For the CDR3, the DNA is TGCGCCAGCAGCCAAGTAACGGAATTCAATAACAATGAGCAGTTCTTC.

This clonotype was detected many times. This chain links TRBV7-2 with TRBJ2-6, with unresolved D. Germline V CDR1 and CDR2: SGHTA, FQGNSA. This CDR3 has 14 amino acids. V was shortened by 3 bases and J by 0 bases, with 3 bases between the two germline ends. The CDR3 bases are TGTGCCAGCAGCTTGTCCTCTGGGGCCAACGTCCTGACTTTC. This encodes CASSLSSGANVLTF.

The rearrangement links TRBV10-3 to TRBJ1-1; 7 positions match TRBD1. Per the germline V gene, CDR1 is ENHRY and CDR2 is SYGVKD. The CDR3 consists of 12 residues. V shed 7 bases and J 4 bases; nucleotides not matched to a gene: 3. The CDR3, as DNA: TGTGCCATCACCCAGGGGGGCACTGAAGCTTTCTTT. It translates to CAITQGGTEAFF.

The chain combines TRBV15 with TRBJ2-7; D may be TRBD1 (8 bases). The germline V gene encodes CDR1 LNHNV and CDR2 YYDKDF (reference sequence). CDR3 size: 16 residues. V lost 3 bases and J 2 bases, leaving 17 bases between the germline ends. The CDR3 here is CATSRAQGGGTYEQYF. The CDR3 DNA is TGTGCCACCAGCAGGGCACAGGGGGGGGGTACCTACGAGCAGTACTTC.

Details on this clonotype: This may arise from a read error, as a much more abundant clone is one base away. The chain links TRBV20-1 to TRBJ1-5; D might be TRBD1 (6 bases). CDR3 length: 16 residues. With 1 base removed from V and 2 bases from J, the gap between germline ends came to 15 bases. Germline V gene lookup returns CDR1 DFQATT and CDR2 SNEGSKA (reference sequence). The CDR3 protein is CSARVTWGGGNQPQHF. DNA for the CDR3: TGCAGTGCTAGAGTCACATGGGGGGGCGGCAATCAGCCCCAGCATTTT.